This entry lists 19 T cell receptor beta chains sequenced from one sample in a study of ipilimumab plus nivolumab after autologous stem cell transplantation. Sequencing was performed with immunoSEQ multiplex PCR; in TCRdb, only in-frame clones are kept and a portion is missing. The sample lists some 25,000 clones; around 84% were seen once. This specimen consisted of PBMCs, obtained in a trial of ipilimumab plus nivolumab as post-transplant consolidation. The receptors were sampled from a male donor with diffuse large B-cell lymphoma.

This clone was detected once. The chain is built from TRBV5-4 and TRBJ1-3; D possibly corresponds to TRBD1 (5 bases). This CDR3 comprises 16 residues. The V and J ends lost 3 bases and 0 bases respectively, with 13 bases between them. CDR1 and CDR2 (germline): SGHNT, YYREEE (reference sequence). This CDR3 is CASSSPTANSGNTIYF. CDR3 DNA: TGTGCCAGCAGCTCCCCGACAGCTAACTCTGGAAACACCATATATTTT.

This chain uses TRBV25-1 with TRBJ1-1; D gene uncertain. The V and J ends lost 5 bases and 0 bases respectively, with 16 bases between them. Germline V gives CDR1 MGHDK, CDR2 SYGVNS. The length of the CDR3 is 16 residues. In nucleotides, the CDR3 is TGTGCCAGCAGTCCTTTAACGGGCTACATGAACACTGAAGCTTTCTTT. This encodes CASSPLTGYMNTEAFF.

The rearrangement joins TRBV27 to TRBJ1-2; TRBD1 aligns across 11 bases. Germline V lookup: CDR1 MNHEY, CDR2 SMNVEV (reference sequence). J lost 7 bases, V lost 0 bases, and 7 bases had no gene match. This CDR3 region has 16 residues. CDR3 sequence (DNA): TGTGCCAGCAGTTTATCGAGGGGACAGGGGGGATTTGGCTACACCTTC. This translates into CASSLSRGQGGFGYTF.

V and J are TRBV15 and TRBJ2-7; a possible D gene is TRBD2 (6 bases). CDR1 is LNHNV and CDR2 is YYDKDF in the germline V gene (reference sequence). The germline V and J ends were trimmed by 3 bases and 1 base, with 19 bases remaining between them. The CDR3 covers 17 residues. This chain's CDR3 is CATSRGLTDSQSYEQYF. In DNA form, the CDR3 reads TGTGCCACCAGCAGGGGACTGACAGATTCACAATCCTACGAGCAGTACTTC.

The chain uses TRBV29-1 and TRBJ1-1; D is perhaps TRBD1 (5 bases). Germline CDR1 and CDR2: SQVTM and ANQGSEA. V was pared by 8 bases and J by 1 base, with 17 bases between. CDR3 length: 14 amino acids. The DNA of the CDR3 is TGCAGCTGGAGGGGCAGGTTCGCGAACACTGAAGCTTTCTTT. It encodes CSWRGRFANTEAFF.

This clone appeared a few times. The chain joins TRBV19 to TRBJ1-6; weak D call: TRBD1 (5 bases). Germline CDR1 is LNHDA and CDR2 is SQIVND (reference sequence). This CDR3 has 13 residues. V gave up 10 bases and J gave up 5 bases, with 12 bases separating them. The CDR3: CATGMGDNSPLHF. In nucleotides, the CDR3 is TGTGCCACTGGCATGGGGGATAATTCACCCCTCCACTTT.

This sequence joins TRBV6-5 and TRBJ1-2, with a weak D call TRBD1 (6 bases). Germline lookup yields CDR1 MNHEY and CDR2 SVGAGI. The CDR3 consists of 16 residues. The V gene lost 2 bases and the J gene lost 8 bases, with 21 bases spanning the gap. The CDR3 bases are TGTGCCAGCAGTTACGACGGGGGCGCAAGGTATGACGGCTACACCTTC. Encoded protein: CASSYDGGARYDGYTF.

This rearrangement joins TRBV10-1 to TRBJ1-1; D is perhaps TRBD1 (5 bases). The CDR3 extends over 12 amino acids. Trimming stripped 2 bases from V and 11 bases from J, with 12 bases between. Germline lookup yields CDR1 WNHNN and CDR2 SYGVQD (reference sequence). CDR3: CASSEGQGKAFF. Written as DNA, the CDR3 is TGCGCCAGCAGTGAGGGCCAGGGTAAGGCTTTCTTT.

CDR3 sequence: CASNPGTNDEQFF. The CDR3 nucleotides are TGCGCCAGCAATCCCGGGACTAACGATGAGCAGTTCTTC. V and J are TRBV5-1 and TRBJ2-1; 7 positions agree with TRBD2. The CDR3 has 13 residues. Germline V gene sequence: CDR1 SGHRS, CDR2 YFSETQ. With 6 bases clipped from V and 8 bases from J, the junction kept 8 bases outside the gene matches.

The chain has TRBV7-9 and TRBJ2-7, with D hard to call. V was cut by 1 base and J by 2 bases, with 15 bases left in between. The V gene's germline CDR1 is SEHNR and CDR2 FQNEAQ (reference sequence). The CDR3 is 16 residues long. CDR3 amino acids: CASSLEYGTSPYEQYF. As DNA, the CDR3 is TGTGCCAGCAGCTTAGAGTACGGTACCAGCCCCTACGAGCAGTACTTC.

V usage is TRBV7-9 and J usage is TRBJ2-2; 8 bases are a match to TRBD1. This CDR3 is 12 amino acids long. The germline gives CDR1 SEHNR, CDR2 FQNEAQ (reference sequence). The V gene end was trimmed by 5 bases and the J gene end by 9 bases; junction bases not matched to a gene: 2. The CDR3 is CASSPGGRELFF. In DNA, the CDR3 is TGTGCCAGCAGCCCAGGGGGCCGGGAGCTGTTTTTT.

The chain recombines TRBV6-5 with TRBJ1-4; 8 bases align to TRBD1. CDR3 size: 14 residues. Germline values: CDR1 MNHEY, CDR2 SVGAGI. V was clipped by 4 bases and J by 10 bases; unmatched bases: 8. The CDR3 nucleotides read TGTGCCAGCAGTTCCATACAGGGGGGTGGAAAACTGTTTTTT. It encodes CASSSIQGGGKLFF.

The rearrangement joins TRBV2 to TRBJ2-2; D not certain. The CDR3 extends over 13 amino acids. V was clipped by 4 bases and J by 5 bases, with 8 bases between them. The germline V gene has CDR1 SNHLY and CDR2 FYNNEI. The CDR3 reads CASSGERTGELFF. CDR3 bases: TGTGCCAGCAGTGGAGAGAGGACCGGGGAGCTGTTTTTT. The whole variable domain, remainder taken from reference TRBV2 and TRBJ2-2, is EPEVTQTPSHQVTQMGQEVILRCVPISNHLYFYWYRQILGQKVEFLVSFYNNEISEKSEIFDDQFSVERPDGSNFTLKIRSTKLEDSAMYFCASSGERTGELFFGEGSRLTVL.

The chain couples TRBV27 to TRBJ2-1; TRBD2 is a possible D gene (7 bases). V lost 5 bases and J lost 0, with 11 bases in between. CDR1 is MNHEY and CDR2 is SMNVEV in the germline V gene (reference sequence). The CDR3 contains 15 residues. The CDR3 sequence is CASSRRGLSYNEQFF. DNA of the CDR3: TGTGCCAGCAGTCGGCGGGGGCTCTCCTACAATGAGCAGTTCTTC.

In nucleotides, the CDR3 is TGTGCCAGCAGTTACTCGCGAGGGCCCTACAATGAGCAGTTCTTC. It yields the protein CASSYSRGPYNEQFF. The chain carries TRBV6-5 and TRBJ2-1, with TRBD2 as a possible D gene (5 bases). The CDR3 covers 15 residues. CDR1 is MNHEY and CDR2 is SVGAGI in the germline V gene. The ends were cut back, 0 bases at V and 2 bases at J, with 8 bases in the middle.

The chain links TRBV18 to TRBJ2-2; no clear D gene. Looked up from germline, CDR1 is KGHSH and CDR2 is LQKENI. The germline V and J ends were trimmed by 2 bases and 0 bases, with 4 bases remaining between them. The CDR3 loop spans 14 amino acids. The CDR3 nucleotides are TGTGCCAGCTCACCAACCGCGAACACCGGGGAGCTGTTTTTT. Translation: CASSPTANTGELFF.

The chain carries TRBV19 and TRBJ1-2; D unclear. The CDR3 length is 12 residues. From germline, CDR1 is LNHDA and CDR2 SQIVND (reference sequence). V dropped 5 bases and J dropped 8 bases, with 12 bases sitting between them. The CDR3 reads CASSQTMSGYTF. CDR3 in DNA: TGTGCCAGTAGTCAGACAATGAGCGGCTACACCTTC.

This clone was seen only a few times. The rearrangement uses TRBV9 and TRBJ1-4; the match to TRBD1 covers 9 bases. V was clipped by 3 bases and J by 8 bases; unmatched bases: 8. Germline assignment: CDR1 SGDLS and CDR2 YYNGEE. This CDR3 contains 15 residues. CDR3 protein: CASSAQQGAPEKLFF. As DNA, the CDR3 is TGTGCCAGCAGCGCTCAACAGGGGGCGCCAGAAAAACTGTTTTTT. Full variable domain (remainder filled in from reference TRBV9 and TRBJ1-4): DSGVTQTPKHLITATGQRVTLRCSPRSGDLSVYWYQQSLDQGLQFLIQYYNGEERAKGNILERFSAQQFPDLHSELNLSSLELGDSALYFCASSAQQGAPEKLFFGSGTQLSVL.

The sample holds one count of this clone. V and J are TRBV7-9 and TRBJ2-3, with a weak D call TRBD1 (6 bases). This CDR3 spans 15 amino acids. V lost 2 bases and J 2 bases, leaving 11 bases between the germline ends. The V gene's germline CDR1 is SEHNR and CDR2 FQNEAQ (reference sequence). The CDR3 sequence: CASSLMGANTDTQYF. DNA of the CDR3: TGTGCCAGCAGCTTAATGGGGGCCAACACAGATACGCAGTATTTT.